This T cell receptor beta chain is from a study of long-term antiretroviral therapy in people with HIV. Whole-study findings and limits: HIV repertoires spanned tighter CDR3 length ranges than controls did. Transplant-donor-level diversity was not reached after ART, though diversity increased.

Concerning this clone itself: Its antigen is unidentified.

Sequencing relied on immunoSEQ assay v3.0, run at survey level. This table comes from immunoSEQ multiplex PCR, and its TCRdb copy is limited to in-frame clones, with some not included. Among approximately 19,000 clones listed, around 87% were seen once. The receptor comes from a woman aged 50 to 65 with HIV. Sequencing used unsorted PBMCs, obtained about 2.7 years after starting antiretroviral therapy.

Here the CDR3 DNA reads TGTGCCAGCAGTTACGGAGCATTCCTGGGAAACACCATATATTTT. It codes for CASSYGAFLGNTIYF. The chain uses TRBV6-6 and TRBJ1-3, with D unclear. Germline lookup yields CDR1 MNHNY and CDR2 SVGAGI (reference sequence). The V gene lost 2 bases and the J gene lost 4 bases, with 12 bases spanning the gap. The CDR3 length is 15 residues.